This T cell receptor beta chain appears in the sequencing data of a study of T cell changes during pregnancy in multiple sclerosis. Using immunoSEQ multiplex PCR, the repertoire was profiled, and TCRdb retains in-frame clones only, with some absent. Counted here are 35,000 to 45,000 clones, 85% to 95% occurring once; the ten biggest clones make up just over 0.4%. CDR1 and CDR2 (germline): MGHDK, SYGVNS. V was shortened by 1 base and J by 3 bases, with 16 bases between the two germline ends. The CDR3 loop spans 16 amino acids. The specimen was CD4+ T cells from peripheral blood mononuclear cells, collected in the first trimester of pregnancy. This sequence was found in a female donor with multiple sclerosis, enrolled in a pregnancy study. The chain employs TRBV25-1 and TRBJ2-7; perhaps TRBD1 as D (5 bases). In nucleotides, the CDR3 is TGTGCCAGCAGTGAATGGGGCTTGGGCAGGGACTACGAGCAGTACTTC. It encodes CASSEWGLGRDYEQYF.